The rows below give T cell receptor beta chains drawn from one sample of a study of CXCR3-negative and CXCR3-positive naive CD8 T cells. TCRdb reprocessed the 5' RACE reads and keeps a single row for each CDR3 protein, giving no DNA. The sample shows 100,000 or so distinct CDR3 sequences, and less than 0.4% sits with its ten largest clones. The specimen was naive CXCR3+ CD8+ T cells from blood. These receptors all stem from a human donor in good health. Some clones in this sample may be carry-over from other donors' samples. CDR3s include the opening cysteine and the closing phenylalanine or tryptophan.

TRBJ2-7 TRBV7-2 CASSSLIGGYEQYF
TRBJ2-7 TRBV5-1 CASSLKRQDPYEQYF
TRBJ1-1 TRBV7-9 CASSYRENTEAFF
TRBJ2-7 TRBV19 CASSINSYEQYF
TRBJ1-5 TRBV25-1 CASSDINQPQHF
TRBJ1-2 TRBV12-3/TRBV12-4 CATRQGRDHYGYTF
TRBJ2-7 TRBV9 CASSVGAESSYEQYF
TRBJ2-1 TRBV5-1 CASSPDLTHEQFF
TRBJ2-7 TRBV20-1 CSAPTYAGGPGEQYF
TRBJ2-3 TRBV7-9 CASSHGQDNTQYF
TRBJ1-2 TRBV29-1 CSVGGGGGYTF
TRBJ2-7 TRBV4-3 CASSQAQGFYEQYF
TRBJ1-2 TRBV28 CASSLRGGSDYGYTF
TRBJ2-7 TRBV28 CASSRRTGPYEQYF
TRBJ2-1 TRBV29-1 CSVGVTGEQFF
TRBJ2-3 TRBV6-1 CASSEEIAGGTSTDTQYF
TRBJ1-5 TRBV28 CASSLSPLFKVNQPQHF
TRBJ2-6 TRBV20-1 CSARDLTGRVGANVLTF
TRBJ2-7 TRBV28 CASSPGHYEQYF
TRBJ1-5 TRBV7-2 CASSLSWITETYQPQHF
TRBJ2-7 TRBV4-2 CASSQVLVSGDEQYF
TRBJ2-4 TRBV28 CASSLGRTLQYF
TRBJ2-1 TRBV3-1 CASSQGAGGGYNEQFF
TRBJ2-7 TRBV6-5 CASKAGTGAYEQYF
TRBJ2-7 TRBV7-6 CASSSQPGRGRDEQYF
TRBJ1-6 TRBV27 CASSNTGTGMSPLHF
TRBJ2-7 TRBV3-1 CASSPTSGRDTYEQYF
TRBJ2-3 TRBV7-9 CASSLLRSGDTQYF
TRBJ2-1 TRBV29-1 CSVDIVVGSEQFF
TRBJ2-7 TRBV7-9 CASSSPGGGGHEQYF
TRBJ2-5 TRBV10-3 CAISESGEGPPYQETQYF
TRBJ2-3 TRBV27 CASSLLRASGATDTQYF
TRBJ1-1 TRBV11-2 CASGLMQGGEAFF
TRBJ2-7 TRBV15 CATSRGYLTSTQQYF
TRBJ2-7 TRBV4-2 CASSQEGVSVEQYF
TRBJ2-7 TRBV29-1 CSVIWGIGYEQYF
TRBJ2-7 TRBV6-2/TRBV6-3 CASRTSSGPYEQYF
TRBJ1-2 TRBV29-1 CSVEDLRAGGEDGYTF
TRBJ2-1 TRBV19 CASSIGSDYNEQFF
TRBJ2-7 TRBV30 CAWSSGTHEQYF
TRBJ2-7 TRBV28 CASRAAPSSYEQYF
TRBJ2-7 TRBV12-3/TRBV12-4 CASRLALNSYEQYF
TRBJ2-7 TRBV29-1 CSVEGQGGWSSYERYF
TRBJ2-1 TRBV7-2 CASSPKGLAGVSYNEQFF
TRBJ2-7 TRBV29-1 CSVEDRVGEQYF
TRBJ2-7 TRBV27 CASRPGTSYYEQYF
TRBJ2-2 TRBV23-1 CASSQDSEAGELFF
TRBJ2-2 TRBV12-3/TRBV12-4 CASSIVTGELFF
TRBJ2-1 TRBV6-2/TRBV6-3 CASSPRDTYNEQFF
TRBJ2-1 TRBV7-3 CASSLRGDTYNEQFF
TRBJ1-5 TRBV9 CASSVGGGQPQHF
TRBJ2-3 TRBV28 CASSLGYAYRGPRTGDTQYF
TRBJ2-7 TRBV13 CASSPRDNTYEQYF